This T cell receptor (beta chain) was documented in a study of CD8+ T cells in alopecia areata. Documented treatment: oral pan-JAK inhibitor, 5-10 mg twice daily. Separation by sorting yielded CD4+ and CD8+ T cells from PBMCs. Sequencing templates came from extracted RNA that was reverse transcribed into cDNA. The protocol was immunoSEQ multiplex PCR, while the TCRdb copy is restricted to in-frame clones and leaves out a portion. The sample has about 270,000 clones, around 64% seen once. Comment on this clone: The antigen is undetermined.

CDR3 size: 14 residues. Germline loops: CDR1 GTSNPN, CDR2 SVGIG (reference sequence). Trimming stripped 0 bases from V and 4 bases from J, with 12 bases between. General study points: Tofacitinib delivered significant drops in scalp clonality and in expanded CD8+ clones among the top 100.

The chain joins TRBV30 to TRBJ1-1; D call uncertain. The input for sequencing was CD4+ T cells sorted from blood, taken at approximately week 51, from a patient treated with tofacitinib. This TCR came from a human donor with alopecia areata. CDR3 loop: CAWSVSEVSTEAFF. The CDR3 DNA sequence: TGTGCCTGGAGTGTCTCAGAGGTGAGCACTGAAGCTTTCTTT.